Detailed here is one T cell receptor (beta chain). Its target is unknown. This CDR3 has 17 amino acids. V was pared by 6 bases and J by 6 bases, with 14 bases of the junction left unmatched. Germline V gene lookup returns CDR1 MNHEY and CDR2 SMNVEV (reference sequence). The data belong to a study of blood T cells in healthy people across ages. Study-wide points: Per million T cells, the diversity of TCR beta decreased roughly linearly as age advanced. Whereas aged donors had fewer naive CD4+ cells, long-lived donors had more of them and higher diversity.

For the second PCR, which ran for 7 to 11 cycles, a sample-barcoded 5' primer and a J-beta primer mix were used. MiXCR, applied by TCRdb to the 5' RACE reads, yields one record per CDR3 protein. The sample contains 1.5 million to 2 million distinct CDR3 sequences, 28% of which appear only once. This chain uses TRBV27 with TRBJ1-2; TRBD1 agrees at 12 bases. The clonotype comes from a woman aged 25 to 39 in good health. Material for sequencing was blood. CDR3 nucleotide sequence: TGTGCCAGCAGCCCCTTGGGACAGGGGGCAAAATTCCATGGCTACACCTTC. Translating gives CASSPLGQGAKFHGYTF.